This TCR beta chain originates from a study of CD8+CD57+ T cells in acquired aplastic anemia. Study details: Sorted CD4+ and CD8+ cells gave an average of about 3 ug of DNA. The study's findings and limits: Patients did not significantly differ from controls in CD8+ Simpson's diversity.

The CDR3 runs to 12 residues. Germline values: CDR1 SEHNR, CDR2 FQNEAQ (reference sequence). V dropped 3 bases and J dropped 5 bases, with 7 bases sitting between them. Genomic DNA constituted the template upon which TCR beta VDJ and CDR3 profiling was performed. TCRdb redid the calling of the reads with MiXCR, one entry per CDR3 protein. The sample includes 120,000 or so distinct CDR3 sequences, almost 40% of them seen just once. For sequencing, patients were chosen who had shown expansion of CD8+CD57+ cells by flow cytometry. As regards this clonotype: The antigen remains unidentified.

This receptor was obtained from a human donor with aplastic anemia. This chain uses TRBV7-9 with TRBJ1-2; tentative D call: TRBD1 (5 bases). Sequencing input: sorted CD4+, CD8+, or CD8+CD57+ T cells (not recorded which) from PBMCs. CDR3: CASSFEGYGYTF. CDR3 coding DNA: TGTGCCAGCAGCTTTGAGGGGTATGGCTACACCTTC.